The rows below give T cell receptor beta chains drawn from one sample of a study of prognosis after radiotherapy for stage I lung cancer. TCRdb reanalysed the multiplex PCR reads using MiXCR and keeps one entry per CDR3 protein. The repertoire holds 51,000 or so distinct CDR3 sequences, with 30% to 35% as singletons. Specimen: PBMCs, collected before or after stereotactic body radiation therapy (not recorded which). These receptors came from a donor over 45 with non-small cell lung cancer. CDR3s include the opening cysteine and the closing phenylalanine or tryptophan. A D gene is named only where the DNA matches it firmly. Size values are once, few and many counts, or a class for expanded clones, and some rows have none.

J gene: TRBJ2-4
D gene: TRBD2
clone size: many
V gene: TRBV12-3/TRBV12-4
CDR3 protein: CASTPGGSVLNIQYF
CDR3 DNA: TGTGCCAGCACCCCCGGGGGGTCAGTTCTAAACATTCAGTACTTC

J gene: TRBJ1-5
D gene: -
clone size: -
V gene: TRBV2
CDR3 protein: CASSERFRDHPQHF
CDR3 DNA: TGTGCCAGCAGTGAAAGGTTCCGAGATCATCCCCAGCATTTT

J gene: TRBJ2-7
D gene: TRBD2
clone size: many
V gene: TRBV7-9
CDR3 protein: CASSILAGGYEQYF
CDR3 DNA: TGTGCCAGCAGCATCCTAGCGGGAGGCTACGAGCAGTACTTC

J gene: TRBJ1-2
D gene: TRBD1
clone size: -
V gene: TRBV18
CDR3 protein: CASSAPETGNGYTF
CDR3 DNA: TGTGCCAGCTCAGCCCCGGAGACAGGGAATGGCTACACCTTC

J gene: TRBJ2-7
D gene: TRBD2
clone size: many
V gene: TRBV3-1
CDR3 protein: CANRPGLAGGPVYEQYF
CDR3 DNA: TGTGCCAACCGGCCGGGACTAGCGGGAGGGCCGGTCTACGAGCAGTACTTC

J gene: TRBJ2-1
D gene: -
clone size: -
V gene: TRBV5-1
CDR3 protein: CASSLLSVYNEQFF
CDR3 DNA: TGCGCCAGCAGCCTACTCTCTGTTTACAATGAGCAGTTCTTC

J gene: TRBJ2-1
D gene: -
clone size: many
V gene: TRBV11-2
CDR3 protein: CASSLGLNNEQFF
CDR3 DNA: TGTGCCAGCAGCTTGGGACTGAACAATGAGCAGTTCTTC

J gene: TRBJ1-2
D gene: TRBD1
clone size: many
V gene: TRBV20-1
CDR3 protein: CSAGQGANYGYTF
CDR3 DNA: TGCAGTGCTGGACAGGGGGCTAACTATGGCTACACCTTC

J gene: TRBJ1-2
D gene: -
clone size: many
V gene: TRBV6-1
CDR3 protein: CASSDPLYGYTF
CDR3 DNA: TGTGCCAGCAGTGACCCACTGTATGGCTACACCTTC

J gene: TRBJ1-3
D gene: -
clone size: many
V gene: TRBV5-6
CDR3 protein: CASNPRGASGNTIYF
CDR3 DNA: TGTGCCAGCAACCCGCGGGGGGCCTCTGGAAACACCATATATTTT

J gene: TRBJ2-1
D gene: TRBD2
clone size: -
V gene: TRBV7-3
CDR3 protein: CANSLAGAGSYNEQFF
CDR3 DNA: TGTGCCAACAGCTTAGCGGGGGCAGGGTCCTACAATGAGCAGTTCTTC

J gene: TRBJ1-2
D gene: -
clone size: once
V gene: TRBV7-8
CDR3 protein: CASSLVGAADYFYTF
CDR3 DNA: TGTGCCAGCAGCTTAGTGGGTGCAGCAGACTATTTCTACACCTTC

J gene: TRBJ2-5
D gene: -
clone size: -
V gene: TRBV24-1
CDR3 protein: CATIDSWTAQNF
CDR3 DNA: TGTGCCACCATTGACTCATGGACCGCCCAGAACTTC

J gene: TRBJ2-1
D gene: -
clone size: -
V gene: TRBV20-1
CDR3 protein: CSAALQRASVNEQFF
CDR3 DNA: TGCAGTGCTGCCCTCCAGCGTGCCTCCGTCAATGAGCAGTTCTTC

J gene: TRBJ2-1
D gene: TRBD2
clone size: many
V gene: TRBV30
CDR3 protein: CAWTRGTINEQFF
CDR3 DNA: TGTGCCTGGACTAGAGGGACTATCAATGAGCAGTTCTTC

J gene: TRBJ2-2
D gene: TRBD1
clone size: -
V gene: TRBV7-2
CDR3 protein: CASSTQGGNTGELFF
CDR3 DNA: TGTGCCAGCAGCACACAGGGGGGAAACACCGGGGAGCTGTTTTTT

J gene: TRBJ1-3
D gene: -
clone size: many
V gene: TRBV7-2
CDR3 protein: CASRPGGGGNTIYF
CDR3 DNA: TGTGCCAGCAGGCCGGGAGGCGGGGGAAACACCATATATTTT

J gene: TRBJ2-5
D gene: -
clone size: few
V gene: TRBV4-3
CDR3 protein: CASSPQVSLETQYF
CDR3 DNA: -

J gene: TRBJ2-3
D gene: TRBD2
clone size: -
V gene: TRBV25-1
CDR3 protein: CANSEWGGACRTSTDTQYF
CDR3 DNA: TGTGCCAACAGTGAATGGGGAGGGGCATGCCGAACTAGCACAGATACGCAGTATTTT

J gene: TRBJ2-7
D gene: -
clone size: many
V gene: TRBV3-2
CDR3 protein: CASSQDRSASSYEQYF
CDR3 DNA: TGTGCCAGCAGCCAAGATCGGTCGGCCAGCTCCTACGAGCAGTACTTC

J gene: TRBJ2-1
D gene: -
clone size: many
V gene: TRBV29-1
CDR3 protein: CSVEYQAGEQFF
CDR3 DNA: TGCAGCGTTGAATATCAAGCGGGCGAGCAGTTCTTC

J gene: TRBJ1-2
D gene: TRBD1
clone size: few
V gene: TRBV12-3/TRBV12-4
CDR3 protein: CASSTRDSRRYTF
CDR3 DNA: TGTGCCAGCAGCACTAGGGACAGTAGACGATACACCTTC

J gene: TRBJ2-7
D gene: TRBD1
clone size: many
V gene: TRBV30
CDR3 protein: CAWRQGFFYEQYF
CDR3 DNA: TGTGCCTGGAGACAGGGGTTTTTTTACGAGCAGTACTTC

J gene: TRBJ2-7
D gene: TRBD1
clone size: many
V gene: TRBV7-2
CDR3 protein: CASSYFPSKVGDRGMYEQYF
CDR3 DNA: TGTGCCAGCAGCTACTTCCCGTCAAAGGTGGGGGACAGGGGGATGTACGAGCAGTACTTC

J gene: TRBJ2-1
D gene: -
clone size: -
V gene: TRBV12-5
CDR3 protein: CASGLAGALYNEQFF
CDR3 DNA: TGTGCTAGTGGTTTGGCGGGAGCCCTCTACAATGAGCAGTTCTTC

J gene: TRBJ2-7
D gene: TRBD2
clone size: -
V gene: TRBV20-1
CDR3 protein: CSAIGTSVSISEQYF
CDR3 DNA: TGCAGTGCTATAGGGACTAGCGTTAGCATTAGCGAGCAGTACTTC

J gene: TRBJ2-7
D gene: TRBD1
clone size: -
V gene: TRBV27
CDR3 protein: CASSLSMGQNSYEQYF
CDR3 DNA: TGTGCCAGCAGTTTATCGATGGGACAGAACTCCTACGAGCAGTACTTC

J gene: TRBJ2-2
D gene: -
clone size: -
V gene: TRBV12-3/TRBV12-4
CDR3 protein: CASRNRENTGELFF
CDR3 DNA: TGTGCCAGCAGAAACCGGGAGAACACCGGGGAGCTGTTTTTT

J gene: TRBJ2-5
D gene: -
clone size: many
V gene: TRBV7-9
CDR3 protein: CASSLARIRGWAETQYF
CDR3 DNA: TGTGCCAGCAGCTTAGCGAGAATTAGGGGTTGGGCGGAGACCCAGTACTTC

J gene: TRBJ2-7
D gene: TRBD2
clone size: many
V gene: TRBV7-2
CDR3 protein: CATSLWASGSSYEQYF
CDR3 DNA: TGTGCCACATCTCTCTGGGCTAGCGGGAGCTCCTACGAGCAGTACTTC

J gene: TRBJ2-3
D gene: -
clone size: many
V gene: TRBV6-2/TRBV6-3
CDR3 protein: CASSYGLRGQYF
CDR3 DNA: TGTGCCAGCAGTTACGGACTCCGTGGGCAGTATTTT

J gene: TRBJ2-5
D gene: TRBD2
clone size: many
V gene: TRBV7-9
CDR3 protein: CASSFAGGAGETQYF
CDR3 DNA: TGTGCCAGCAGCTTTGCCGGGGGGGCGGGAGAGACCCAGTACTTC

J gene: TRBJ2-4
D gene: -
clone size: -
V gene: TRBV11-2
CDR3 protein: CASSTGVAKNIQYF
CDR3 DNA: TGTGCCAGCAGTACGGGGGTGGCCAAAAACATTCAGTACTTC

J gene: TRBJ2-1
D gene: -
clone size: many
V gene: TRBV9
CDR3 protein: CASNTQEAYNEQFF
CDR3 DNA: TGTGCCAGCAACACACAGGAGGCCTACAATGAGCAGTTCTTC

J gene: TRBJ1-2
D gene: -
clone size: medium-sized
V gene: TRBV28
CDR3 protein: CASKYYGYTF
CDR3 DNA: TGTGCCAGCAAGTACTATGGCTACACCTTC

J gene: TRBJ2-1
D gene: TRBD2
clone size: medium-sized
V gene: TRBV5-1
CDR3 protein: CASSLATGRAHEQFF
CDR3 DNA: TGCGCCAGCAGCTTGGCCACCGGGAGGGCCCATGAGCAGTTCTTC

J gene: TRBJ2-3
D gene: -
clone size: many
V gene: TRBV28
CDR3 protein: CASSVWGRTDTDTQYF
CDR3 DNA: TGTGCCAGCAGTGTTTGGGGCAGGACAGACACAGATACGCAGTATTTT

J gene: TRBJ2-7
D gene: -
clone size: many
V gene: TRBV19
CDR3 protein: CASSIRPYEQYF
CDR3 DNA: TGTGCCAGTAGTATTCGCCCCTACGAGCAGTACTTC

J gene: TRBJ1-2
D gene: TRBD1
clone size: many
V gene: TRBV20-1
CDR3 protein: CSARPPGGLNYGYTF
CDR3 DNA: TGCAGTGCTAGGCCTCCAGGGGGCCTTAACTATGGCTACACCTTC

J gene: TRBJ2-5
D gene: TRBD1
clone size: many
V gene: TRBV6-2/TRBV6-3
CDR3 protein: CASSLFRTGEETQYF
CDR3 DNA: TGTGCCAGCAGCTTGTTTCGGACAGGGGAAGAGACCCAGTACTTC

J gene: TRBJ1-1
D gene: TRBD1
clone size: many
V gene: TRBV11-2
CDR3 protein: CASSSYRGRSAEAFF
CDR3 DNA: TGTGCCAGCAGCTCATACAGGGGGCGATCCGCTGAAGCCTTCTTT

J gene: TRBJ2-4
D gene: -
clone size: -
V gene: TRBV28
CDR3 protein: CASRIVSAKNIQYF
CDR3 DNA: TGTGCCAGCAGGATCGTTTCGGCCAAAAACATTCAGTACTTC

J gene: TRBJ1-2
D gene: TRBD1
clone size: many
V gene: TRBV7-9
CDR3 protein: CASSLPGWDSGYTF
CDR3 DNA: TGTGCCAGCAGCTTACCGGGGTGGGACAGTGGCTACACCTTC

J gene: TRBJ1-2
D gene: -
clone size: many
V gene: TRBV6-1
CDR3 protein: CASRNGGYTF
CDR3 DNA: TGTGCCAGCAGAAATGGTGGCTACACCTTC